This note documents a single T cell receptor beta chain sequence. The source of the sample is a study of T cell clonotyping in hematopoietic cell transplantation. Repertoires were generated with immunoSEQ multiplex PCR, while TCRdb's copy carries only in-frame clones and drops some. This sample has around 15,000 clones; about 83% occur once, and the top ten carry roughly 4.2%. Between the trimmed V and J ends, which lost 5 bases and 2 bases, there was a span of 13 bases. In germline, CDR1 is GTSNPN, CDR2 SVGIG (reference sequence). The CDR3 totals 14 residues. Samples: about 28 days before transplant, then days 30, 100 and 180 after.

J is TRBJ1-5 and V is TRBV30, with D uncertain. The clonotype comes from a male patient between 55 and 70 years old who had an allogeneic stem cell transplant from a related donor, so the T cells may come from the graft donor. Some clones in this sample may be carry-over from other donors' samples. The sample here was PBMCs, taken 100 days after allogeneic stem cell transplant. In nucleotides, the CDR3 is TGTGCCTGGGGGAGGGCTGCGGGCAATCAGCCCCAGCATTTT. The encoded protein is CAWGRAAGNQPQHF.